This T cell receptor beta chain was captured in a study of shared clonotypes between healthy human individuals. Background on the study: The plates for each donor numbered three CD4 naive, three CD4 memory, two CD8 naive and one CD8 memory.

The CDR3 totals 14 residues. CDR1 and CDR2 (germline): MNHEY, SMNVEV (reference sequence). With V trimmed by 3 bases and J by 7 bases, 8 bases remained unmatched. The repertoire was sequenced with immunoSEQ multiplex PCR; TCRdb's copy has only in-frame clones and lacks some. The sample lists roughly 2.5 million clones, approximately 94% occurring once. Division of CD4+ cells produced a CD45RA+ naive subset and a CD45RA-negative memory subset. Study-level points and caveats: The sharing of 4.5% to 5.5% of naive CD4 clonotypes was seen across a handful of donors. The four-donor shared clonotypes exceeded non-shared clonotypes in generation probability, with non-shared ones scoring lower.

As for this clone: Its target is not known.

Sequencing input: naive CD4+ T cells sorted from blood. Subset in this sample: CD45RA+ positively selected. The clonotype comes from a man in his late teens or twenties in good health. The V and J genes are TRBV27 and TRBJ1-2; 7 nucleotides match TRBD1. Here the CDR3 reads CASSLRDSWGGYTF. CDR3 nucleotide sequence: TGTGCCAGCAGTTTGAGGGACAGTTGGGGTGGCTACACCTTC.